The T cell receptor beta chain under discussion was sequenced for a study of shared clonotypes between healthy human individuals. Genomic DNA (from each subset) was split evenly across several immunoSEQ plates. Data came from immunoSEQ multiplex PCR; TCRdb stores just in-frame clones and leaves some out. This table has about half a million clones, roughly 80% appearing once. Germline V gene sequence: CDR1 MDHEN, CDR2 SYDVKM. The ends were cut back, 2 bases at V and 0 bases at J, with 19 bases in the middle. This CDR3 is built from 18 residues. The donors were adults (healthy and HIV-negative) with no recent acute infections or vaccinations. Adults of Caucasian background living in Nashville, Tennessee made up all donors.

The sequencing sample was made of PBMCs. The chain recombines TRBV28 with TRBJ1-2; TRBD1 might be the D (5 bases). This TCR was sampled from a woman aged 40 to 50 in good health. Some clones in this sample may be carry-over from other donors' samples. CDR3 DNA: TGTGCCAGCAGTTTAAATGCGGGAAAGCGGGGGGCTAACTATGGCTACACCTTC. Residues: CASSLNAGKRGANYGYTF.